These 19 T cell receptor beta chains originate from one sample sequenced in a study of blood T cell repertoires in COVID-19. The method was immunoSEQ multiplex PCR; TCRdb's version includes in-frame clones alone and lacks a portion of them. The sample contains some 170,000 clones, roughly 87% of which appear only once. Specimen: peripheral blood. Receptor source: a woman aged 45 to 65 with acute or convalescent COVID-19.

This clone was seen a handful of times. The J gene is TRBJ2-2, the V gene TRBV18; perhaps TRBD2 as D (5 bases). The CDR3 extends over 14 amino acids. Germline V gene lookup returns CDR1 KGHSH and CDR2 LQKENI. Trimming removed 8 bases from V and 4 bases from J, with 14 bases in between. CDR3: CASAAAYATGELFF. The CDR3 bases are TGTGCCAGCGCAGCGGCGTACGCCACCGGGGAGCTGTTTTTT.

The rearrangement links TRBV18 to TRBJ1-2; D gene unclear. The ends were cut back, 5 bases at V and 8 bases at J, with 15 bases in the middle. The CDR3 extends over 13 amino acids. In germline, CDR1 is KGHSH, CDR2 LQKENI. CDR3 loop: CASSVDGVEGYTF. The CDR3, as DNA: TGTGCCAGCTCAGTGGACGGGGTTGAAGGCTACACCTTC.

The chain uses TRBV4-1 and TRBJ2-3, with D possibly matching TRBD1 (5 bases). Germline V lookup: CDR1 MGHRA, CDR2 YSYEKL. The CDR3 totals 12 residues. V lost 4 bases, J lost 10 bases, and 12 bases lay in between. DNA for the CDR3: TGCGCCAGCAGCCTAGGGGTAGGGGCGCAGTATTTT. It encodes CASSLGVGAQYF.

The chain employs TRBV7-8 and TRBJ2-1, with 7 bases that match TRBD1. Trimming removed 5 bases from V and 0 bases from J; junction bases left unmatched: 4. Germline loops: CDR1 SGHVS, CDR2 FQNEAQ. The CDR3 runs to 15 residues. CDR3 nucleotide sequence: TGTGCCAGCAGCCCCGGGGACAGCTCCTACAATGAGCAGTTCTTC. Translated: CASSPGDSSYNEQFF.

The rearrangement uses TRBV24-1 and TRBJ1-4; D is uncertain. CDR1 is KGHDR and CDR2 is SFDVKD in the germline V gene. The length of the CDR3 is 11 residues. V lost 2 bases, J lost 13 bases, and 7 bases lay in between. CDR3: CATSDWGVLFF. As DNA, the CDR3 is TGTGCCACCAGTGATTGGGGAGTACTGTTTTTT.

This clone was seen only a few times. The chain links TRBV19 to TRBJ1-1; TRBD1 matches at 7 bases. V lost 6 bases and J lost 4; bases outside the gene matches: 5. Germline CDR1 is LNHDA and CDR2 is SQIVND (reference sequence). The CDR3 extends over 13 amino acids. CDR3 bases: TGTGCCAGTAGAGAGGGGGCTGGCACTGAAGCTTTCTTT. Its translation: CASREGAGTEAFF.

The chain recombines TRBV2 with TRBJ1-1; D is perhaps TRBD1 (6 bases). CDR3 length equals 13 residues. Per germline, CDR1 SNHLY and CDR2 FYNNEI. V was clipped by 9 bases and J by 4 bases, with 15 bases between them. The CDR3 here is CARNGQGITEAFF. CDR3 DNA sequence: TGTGCCAGGAACGGGCAGGGGATCACTGAAGCTTTCTTT.

The chain carries TRBV6-2 or TRBV6-3 and TRBJ2-3, with 7 bases aligning to TRBD2. This CDR3 has 16 amino acids. Looked up from germline, CDR1 is MNHEY and CDR2 is SVGEGT. V lost 1 base, J lost 3 bases, and 7 bases stayed unmatched. CDR3 nucleotide sequence: TGTGCCAGCAGTTACTGGCCTCCAGCGGGAACAGATACGCAGTATTTT. Encoded protein: CASSYWPPAGTDTQYF.

J is TRBJ2-5 and V is TRBV5-8, with 12 bases matching TRBD2. Losses at the gene ends were 0 bases for V and 3 bases for J; bases not matched to a gene: 15. Germline V CDR1 and CDR2: SGHTS, YDEGEE. The CDR3 is 20 residues long. For the CDR3, the DNA is TGTGCCAGCAGCTTGGTGGGCCTTCTAGCGGGGGGGCCTGAGAAAGAGACCCAGTACTTC. Translated: CASSLVGLLAGGPEKETQYF.

This chain's CDR3 is CATQRGPEAFF. The CDR3 bases are TGTGCCACCCAACGGGGTCCTGAAGCTTTCTTT. The chain couples TRBV19 to TRBJ1-1; D unresolved. Germline CDR1 reads LNHDA; CDR2 reads SQIVND (reference sequence). CDR3 length: 11 residues. V was trimmed by 10 bases and J by 6 bases, leaving 12 bases between them.

This sequence joins TRBV18 and TRBJ2-1, with TRBD2 matching over 11 bases. Germline V gives CDR1 KGHSH, CDR2 LQKENI. With 6 bases clipped from V and 2 bases from J, the junction kept 3 bases outside the gene matches. The CDR3 runs to 15 residues. This CDR3 is CASSELAGAYNEQFF. The CDR3 DNA sequence: TGTGCCAGCTCGGAACTAGCGGGGGCCTACAATGAGCAGTTCTTC.

The chain employs TRBV5-4 and TRBJ1-1; 7 positions agree with TRBD1. Per germline, CDR1 SGHNT and CDR2 YYREEE (reference sequence). This CDR3 is 14 amino acids long. Trimming removed 0 bases from V and 5 bases from J; junction bases left unmatched: 4. CDR3 sequence: CASSLGGGWTEAFF. CDR3 bases: TGTGCCAGCAGCTTGGGAGGGGGCTGGACTGAAGCTTTCTTT.

The chain employs TRBV6-2 or TRBV6-3 and TRBJ1-5, with D maybe TRBD1 (5 bases). The CDR3 loop spans 13 amino acids. Trimming stripped 3 bases from V and 5 bases from J, with 8 bases between. Germline V gene data show CDR1 as MNHEY and CDR2 as SVGEGT. The CDR3 sequence is CASSYSGYQPQHF. For the CDR3, the DNA is TGTGCCAGCAGTTATTCAGGGTATCAGCCCCAGCATTTT.

This clone was seen at least ten times. The V call is TRBV11-2, the J call TRBJ1-3; D unclear. Trimming left V 3 bases short and J 0 bases short, with 12 bases between. The CDR3 is 16 residues long. Germline CDR1 SGHAT, CDR2 FQNNGV. The CDR3 DNA follows: TGTGCCAGCAGCTTTAGTGGACTGAGCTCTGGAAACACCATATATTTT. It codes for CASSFSGLSSGNTIYF.

V and J are TRBV11-3 and TRBJ1-1; 8 nucleotides match TRBD1. This CDR3 contains 16 residues. J lost 5 bases, V lost 6 bases, and 14 bases had no gene match. Germline V gene sequence: CDR1 SGHNT, CDR2 YENEEA. The CDR3: CASRSRDRSVGTEAFF. The CDR3 coding sequence is TGTGCCAGCAGAAGCCGGGACAGGAGCGTGGGAACTGAAGCTTTCTTT.

The rearrangement joins TRBV10-3 to TRBJ2-7; TRBD2 is a possible D gene (6 bases). The length of the CDR3 is 11 residues. Looked up from germline, CDR1 is ENHRY and CDR2 is SYGVKD. DNA for the CDR3: TGTGCAATAGCGGCTTCCTACGAGCAGTACTTC. This codes for CAIAASYEQYF.

This chain links TRBV29-1 with TRBJ1-2, with 9 positions matching TRBD1. The germline CDR1 and CDR2 sequences are SQVTM and ANQGSEA. V was clipped by 5 bases and J by 7 bases; unmatched bases: 8. The CDR3 spans 13 residues. Here the CDR3 reads CSVSRTGVGGYTF. DNA for the CDR3: TGCAGCGTTTCCCGGACAGGGGTTGGTGGCTACACCTTC.

As to this clone: This same CDR3 is encoded by further DNA sequences in the sample. This chain joins TRBV15 and TRBJ1-5; D is uncertain. The germline CDR1 and CDR2 sequences are LNHNV and YYDKDF (reference sequence). The CDR3 length is 16 residues. Trimming pared 0 bases from V and 1 base from J, leaving 10 bases between. This chain's CDR3 is CATSRDPRGSNQPQHF. For the CDR3, the DNA is TGTGCCACCAGCAGAGATCCCCGGGGAAGCAATCAGCCCCAGCATTTT.

V gene TRBV19 combines with J gene TRBJ2-3, with 10 positions matching TRBD2. Trimming took 2 bases from V and 2 from J; bases not matched to a gene: 1. The CDR3 sequence is 15 residues long. Germline CDR1 reads LNHDA; CDR2 reads SQIVND (reference sequence). This CDR3 is CASSITSGTTDTQYF. Here the CDR3 DNA reads TGTGCCAGTAGTATAACTAGCGGGACCACAGATACGCAGTATTTT.